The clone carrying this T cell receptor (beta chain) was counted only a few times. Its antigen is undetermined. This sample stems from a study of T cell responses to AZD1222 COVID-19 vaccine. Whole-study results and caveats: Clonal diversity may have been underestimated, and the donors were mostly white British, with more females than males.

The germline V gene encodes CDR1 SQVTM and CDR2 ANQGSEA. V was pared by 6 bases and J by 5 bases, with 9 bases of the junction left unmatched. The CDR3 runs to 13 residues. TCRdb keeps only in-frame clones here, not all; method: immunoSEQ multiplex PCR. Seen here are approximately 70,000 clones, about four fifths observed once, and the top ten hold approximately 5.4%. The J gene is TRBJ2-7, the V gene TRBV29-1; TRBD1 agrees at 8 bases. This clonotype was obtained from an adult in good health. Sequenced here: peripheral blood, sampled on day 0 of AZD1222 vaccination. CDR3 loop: CSVKQGVAHEQYF. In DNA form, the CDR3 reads TGCAGCGTAAAACAGGGGGTTGCCCACGAGCAGTACTTC.